Listed below are T cell receptor beta chains from one sample, sequenced in a study of T cells in Graves' hyperthyroidism and ophthalmopathy. TCRdb reprocessed the multiplex PCR reads with MiXCR, giving one entry per CDR3 protein. The data show approximately 600,000 distinct CDR3 sequences, roughly 14% seen once. Sequencing used blood. These receptors originate from a woman between 40 and 55 years old with Graves' ophthalmopathy. Each CDR3 is given with its conserved first and last residue. A D gene is named only where the DNA matches it firmly. Expanded clones get a size class; other rows say once, few or many, or leave the size out.

TRBJ1-5	few	TRBV29-1	13	.	CSVGSGYNQPQHF	TGCAGCGTTGGCTCAGGCTATAATCAGCCCCAGCATTTT
TRBJ1-1	many	TRBV6-5	13	.	CASSYSGDSEAFF	TGTGCCAGCAGTTACTCAGGAGACAGTGAAGCTTTCTTT
TRBJ2-7	many	TRBV11-3	16	TRBD2	CASSYRGTGLAGEQYF	TGTGCCAGCAGCTACCGGGGGACGGGACTAGCGGGAGAGCAGTACTTC
TRBJ2-6	many	TRBV29-1	15	.	CSVDPGFSGANVLTF	TGCAGCGTTGACCCTGGATTCTCTGGGGCCAACGTCCTGACTTTC
TRBJ2-3	many	TRBV6-5	16	.	CASSYAGLGLTDTQYF	TGTGCCAGCAGTTACGCCGGTCTAGGGTTGACAGATACGCAGTATTTT
TRBJ1-1	many	TRBV27	15	.	CASSWRWGENTEAFF	TGTGCCAGCAGTTGGCGTTGGGGCGAGAACACTGAAGCTTTCTTT
TRBJ2-6	many	TRBV12-3/TRBV12-4	15	.	CASSLGGTGANVLTF	TGTGCCAGCAGCTTAGGCGGGACTGGGGCCAACGTCCTGACTTTC
TRBJ2-2	many	TRBV19	14	TRBD1	CASTTGDGTGELFF	TGTGCCAGTACAACAGGGGACGGCACCGGGGAGCTGTTTTTT
TRBJ1-5	many	TRBV4-2	16	.	CASSPTGSGGNQPQHF	TGTGCCAGCAGCCCTACGGGGAGCGGCGGCAATCAGCCCCAGCATTTT
TRBJ1-5	many	TRBV28	16	TRBD1	CASSVARLQGGQPQHF	TGTGCCAGCAGTGTAGCCCGACTACAGGGGGGTCAGCCCCAGCATTTT
TRBJ2-5	many	TRBV20-1	16	TRBD2	CSARPIETGTRETQYF	TGCAGTGCTAGACCGATTGAGACCGGGACTAGGGAGACCCAGTACTTC
TRBJ2-7	.	TRBV6-1	15	.	CASTLLPGLNYEQYF	TGTGCCAGCACCCTACTTCCCGGACTGAATTACGAGCAGTACTTC
TRBJ2-7	many	TRBV28	14	.	CASSPDFISYEQYF	TGTGCCAGCAGTCCGGACTTTATCTCCTACGAGCAGTACTTC
TRBJ2-7	many	TRBV28	16	TRBD2	CASSFSGGRARYEQYF	TGTGCCAGCAGTTTCTCCGGCGGGAGGGCCCGGTACGAGCAGTACTTC
TRBJ2-7	many	TRBV7-9	14	.	CASSLTGQIYEQYF	TGTGCCAGCAGCCTTACAGGCCAGATCTACGAGCAGTACTTC
TRBJ2-6	many	TRBV10-3	18	.	CAISEFSLANAGANVLTF	TGTGCCATCAGTGAGTTTAGTTTGGCAAATGCTGGGGCCAACGTCCTGACTTTC
TRBJ2-5	.	TRBV12-3/TRBV12-4	15	TRBD2	CASSLEGGRTGTQYF	TGTGCCAGCAGTTTAGAGGGCGGGAGGACCGGGACCCAGTACTTC
TRBJ1-2	few	TRBV28	12	.	CASKTGLDGYTF	TGTGCCAGCAAAACAGGCCTTGACGGCTACACCTTC
TRBJ2-5	.	TRBV5-1	16	TRBD2	CASSLALAGNQETQYF	TGCGCCAGCAGCTTGGCACTAGCGGGAAACCAAGAGACCCAGTACTTC
TRBJ2-5	many	TRBV2	13	.	CASSYYLQETQYF	TGTGCCAGCAGCTATTACCTCCAAGAGACCCAGTACTTC
TRBJ2-7	many	TRBV20-1	13	TRBD2	CSARRLAGGEQYF	TGCAGTGCTAGACGCCTAGCGGGGGGCGAGCAGTACTTC
TRBJ2-7	.	TRBV5-1	13	.	CASSLGIRGEQYF	TGCGCCAGCAGCTTGGGGATACGTGGCGAGCAGTACTTC
TRBJ2-5	many	TRBV6-9	17	.	CASSLRGAQEQQETQYF	TGTGCCAGCAGTCTACGTGGTGCCCAAGAACAGCAAGAGACCCAGTACTTC
TRBJ2-7	many	TRBV6-1	16	TRBD1	CASSQVAGDRGYEQYF	TGTGCCAGCAGTCAAGTTGCGGGGGACAGGGGGTACGAGCAGTACTTC
TRBJ1-1	.	TRBV7-6	13	TRBD1	CASSTGGATEAFF	TGTGCCAGCAGCACAGGGGGGGCGACTGAAGCTTTCTTT
TRBJ2-7	many	TRBV5-6	14	TRBD2	CASSPRGTSGEQYF	TGTGCCAGCAGCCCTCGAGGGACTAGTGGCGAGCAGTACTTC
TRBJ1-2	many	TRBV28	13	.	CASSLLNSYGYTF	TGTGCCAGCAGTTTATTGAACAGCTATGGCTACACCTTC
TRBJ1-1	many	TRBV6-5	11	.	CASSYRVEAFF	TGTGCCAGCAGCTACAGGGTTGAAGCTTTCTTT
TRBJ2-7	many	TRBV6-2/TRBV6-3	13	.	CASRSGAAYEQYF	TGTGCCAGCAGGTCGGGGGCCGCCTACGAGCAGTACTTC
TRBJ2-7	few	TRBV30	12	.	CAWRGLRSEQYF	TGTGCCTGGAGGGGACTTAGGAGCGAGCAGTACTTC
TRBJ2-7	.	TRBV20-1	13	.	CSASLGTFYEQYF	TGCAGTGCTTCCCTCGGGACTTTCTACGAGCAGTACTTC
TRBJ1-6	many	TRBV11-2	14	TRBD1	CASSSTGRNSPLHF	TGTGCCAGCAGCTCGACAGGGCGGAATTCACCCCTCCACTTT
TRBJ2-7	many	TRBV12-3/TRBV12-4	16	TRBD2	CASSLGSGLARYEQYF	TGTGCCAGCAGTTTAGGATCGGGACTAGCGAGGTACGAGCAGTACTTC
TRBJ1-1	many	TRBV6-5	15	TRBD1	CASSPQGAMGTEAFF	TGTGCCAGCAGTCCGCAGGGGGCAATGGGGACTGAAGCTTTCTTT
TRBJ1-5	many	TRBV10-3	13	.	CAISEREDQPQHF	TGTGCCATCAGTGAAAGGGAAGATCAGCCCCAGCATTTT
TRBJ2-7	many	TRBV7-6	15	.	CASSSRLGLSYEQYF	TGTGCCAGCAGTTCCCGACTAGGGCTCTCCTACGAGCAGTACTTC
TRBJ2-2	many	TRBV6-5	16	TRBD2	CASSPRLAVNTGELFF	TGTGCCAGCAGTCCTCGACTAGCGGTTAACACCGGGGAGCTGTTTTTT
TRBJ1-1	.	TRBV5-1	15	.	CASSVGRTDNTEAFF	TGCGCCAGCAGCGTGGGGAGGACGGACAACACTGAAGCTTTCTTT
TRBJ2-6	many	TRBV4-3	18	TRBD1	CASSQVWTGGSGANVLTF	TGCGCCAGCAGCCAAGTTTGGACAGGGGGCTCTGGGGCCAACGTCCTGACTTTC
TRBJ2-7	few	TRBV30	19	TRBD1	CAWSGYPSQGQGSGYEQYF	TGTGCCTGGAGTGGATATCCGTCACAGGGACAGGGGAGCGGGTACGAGCAGTACTTC
TRBJ2-2	.	TRBV12-3/TRBV12-4	15	.	CASTWGGEVTGELFF	TGTGCCAGCACCTGGGGGGGCGAGGTTACCGGGGAGCTGTTTTTT
TRBJ2-7	.	TRBV30	12	.	CAWTWGDYEQYF	TGTGCCTGGACCTGGGGAGACTACGAGCAGTACTTC